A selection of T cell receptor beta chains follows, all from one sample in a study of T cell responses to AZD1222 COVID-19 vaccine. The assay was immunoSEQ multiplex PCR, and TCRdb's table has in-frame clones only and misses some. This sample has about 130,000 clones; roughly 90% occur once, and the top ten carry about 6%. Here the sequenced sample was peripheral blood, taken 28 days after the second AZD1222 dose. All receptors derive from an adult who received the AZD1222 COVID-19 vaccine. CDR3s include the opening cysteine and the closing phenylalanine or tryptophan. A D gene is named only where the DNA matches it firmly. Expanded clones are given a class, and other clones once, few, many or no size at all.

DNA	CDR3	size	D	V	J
TGTGCCAGCAGCCCAGTACAGGGGCGGTACTTC	CASSPVQGRYF	-	TRBD1	TRBV6-5	TRBJ2-5
TGTGCCAGCAGCCAAGGACAAACTTTGCAGCATTTT	CASSQGQTLQHF	-	-	TRBV3-1/TRBV3-2	TRBJ1-5
TGCGCCAGCAGCCAGTCTGGAAACACCATATATTTT	CASSQSGNTIYF	-	-	TRBV4-1	TRBJ1-3
TGCGCCAGCAGCTTGGAAGGGAATAATTCACCCCTCCACTTT	CASSLEGNNSPLHF	-	-	TRBV5-1	TRBJ1-6
TGTGCCTGGAGTGCCACCCCGGACAGCTCCTACGAGCAGTACTTC	CAWSATPDSSYEQYF	-	-	TRBV30	TRBJ2-7
TGTGCCAGCAGCGTAGCGCGGGGGGGCCTCACCGGAAACAATGAGCAGTTCTTC	CASSVARGGLTGNNEQFF	-	TRBD2	TRBV9	TRBJ2-1
TGTGCCAGCAGATACCGGACGCAAGGGTGGGCTTTCTTT	CASRYRTQGWAFF	-	-	TRBV6-5	TRBJ1-1
TGTGCCAGCAGCCAAGGAACGGTCCCGGGGACTGAAGCTTTCTTT	CASSQGTVPGTEAFF	-	-	TRBV3-1/TRBV3-2	TRBJ1-1
TGTGCCAGCAGCCAAGCAGGGACAGGCCCCGAAAAACTGTTTTTT	CASSQAGTGPEKLFF	-	TRBD1	TRBV3-1/TRBV3-2	TRBJ1-4
TGTGCCGCTACAGGGACGGACCAAACTGAAGCTTTCTTT	CAATGTDQTEAFF	-	-	TRBV6-5	TRBJ1-1
TGTGCCAGCAGCTTTCAAACTAGCGGGGGGGCCCAGTACTTC	CASSFQTSGGAQYF	-	TRBD2	TRBV5-4	TRBJ2-5
TGTGCCAGTAGTTGGCGGCGCGGGGCCAACGTCCTGACTTTC	CASSWRRGANVLTF	-	-	TRBV19	TRBJ2-6
TGTGCCAGCAGCCAAAGTGGGACGGGGAACTATGGCTACACCTTC	CASSQSGTGNYGYTF	-	-	TRBV3-1/TRBV3-2	TRBJ1-2
TGTGCCAGCAGTTTAATGGGGGGTTCACCCCTCCACTTT	CASSLMGGSPLHF	-	-	TRBV12-3/TRBV12-4	TRBJ1-6
TGTGCCTGGAAACTCTCACCTGGAAACACCATATATTTT	CAWKLSPGNTIYF	-	-	TRBV30	TRBJ1-3
TGTGCCAGCAGCCTCGGGACCCAAAGAAACACCATATATTTT	CASSLGTQRNTIYF	-	-	TRBV7-9	TRBJ1-3
TGCGCCAGCAGCCCTAGGGGGGGCAAGGACGAGACCCAGTACTTC	CASSPRGGKDETQYF	-	-	TRBV4-1	TRBJ2-5
TGTGCCAGCAATGTCCAGGGGGGGGAAAAACTGTTTTTT	CASNVQGGEKLFF	-	TRBD1	TRBV2	TRBJ1-4
TGCAGCGTTGTGCTCCAGGCTGACAATCAGCCCCAGCATTTT	CSVVLQADNQPQHF	-	-	TRBV29-1	TRBJ1-5
TGTGCCAGCAGTTACAGGGGGCGCGATGGCTACACCTTC	CASSYRGRDGYTF	-	TRBD1	TRBV28	TRBJ1-2
TGTGCCAGCAGTCCCCTTGAGGGTGGTGAAGCTTTCTTT	CASSPLEGGEAFF	-	-	TRBV6-5	TRBJ1-1
TGTGCCAGCAGTGTATCCCTCAATCAGCCCCAGCATTTT	CASSVSLNQPQHF	-	-	TRBV2	TRBJ1-5
TGTGCCAGCAGCCAGGGACAGGGGAATCAGCCCCAGCATTTT	CASSQGQGNQPQHF	-	TRBD1	TRBV3-1/TRBV3-2	TRBJ1-5
TGTGCCAGCAGCTCCGGACTGATAGCTAACAATGAGCAGTTCTTC	CASSSGLIANNEQFF	-	-	TRBV5-4	TRBJ2-1
TGTGCCAGCAGTTACTCGAGGCTCACTGAAGCTTTCTTT	CASSYSRLTEAFF	-	-	TRBV6-5	TRBJ1-1
TGTGCCAGCGGCTGGGGGGGTCCCTCCTACAATGAGCAGTTCTTC	CASGWGGPSYNEQFF	-	TRBD2	TRBV7-3	TRBJ2-1
TGTGCCAGCAGCTTAGCGAGAGATAGCAATCAGCCCCAGCATTTT	CASSLARDSNQPQHF	-	-	TRBV7-2	TRBJ1-5
TGTGCCAGCAGCCCCCCTGACTACCCGAAAAGATTCTTC	CASSPPDYPKRFF	-	-	TRBV6-2/TRBV6-3	TRBJ2-1
TGCAGCGTTGTGGCGTATCCAGATACGCAGTATTTT	CSVVAYPDTQYF	once	-	TRBV29-1	TRBJ2-3
TGTGCCTCGCTCTCCCCAGAGGGGCCTAGCAATCAGCCCCAGCATTTT	CASLSPEGPSNQPQHF	-	-	TRBV28	TRBJ1-5
TGTGCCAGCTCACGACAGGTGGACGGCAACTACACCTTC	CASSRQVDGNYTF	-	-	TRBV18	TRBJ1-2
TGTGCCAGCACCCAGACGATGAACACTGAAGCTTTCTTT	CASTQTMNTEAFF	once	-	TRBV7-2	TRBJ1-1
TGCGCCAGCAGCCCGACTAGCGGGAGTAACGAGCAGTACTTC	CASSPTSGSNEQYF	once	TRBD2	TRBV5-1	TRBJ2-7
TGTGCCAGCAGCCAAGCGTTACCTAGCGGTACGGCTGGGGCCAACGTCCTGACTTTC	CASSQALPSGTAGANVLTF	-	TRBD2	TRBV3-1/TRBV3-2	TRBJ2-6
TGTGCCAGCAGCTCCGGGACAGGTTATTCACCCCTCCACTTT	CASSSGTGYSPLHF	-	TRBD1	TRBV6-2/TRBV6-3	TRBJ1-6
TGTGCCGGTTCGACAGTGGACTATGGCTACACCTTC	CAGSTVDYGYTF	-	-	TRBV28	TRBJ1-2
TGTGCCAGTAAATCGAGTGATAACACTGAAGCTTTCTTT	CASKSSDNTEAFF	-	-	TRBV18	TRBJ1-1
TGCGCCAGCAGCTTCGGGACGGAGGGCTATGGCTACACCTTC	CASSFGTEGYGYTF	-	-	TRBV5-1	TRBJ1-2
TGTGCCATCAGAAGGGGGAACAGTAACACTGAAGCTTTCTTT	CAIRRGNSNTEAFF	once	-	TRBV10-3	TRBJ1-1
TGTGCCAGCAGCTTAGGGGCCAGTCAGTATAGCAATCAGCCCCAGCATTTT	CASSLGASQYSNQPQHF	-	-	TRBV7-6	TRBJ1-5
TGTGCCAGCAGCTTTGATTATGGCTACACCTTC	CASSFDYGYTF	few	-	TRBV5-6	TRBJ1-2
TGTGCCAGCAGTCACAATGACCTCACTGAAGCTTTCTTT	CASSHNDLTEAFF	-	-	TRBV28	TRBJ1-1